The 24 T cell receptor beta chains in this list originate from one sample, sequenced in a study of cytotoxic CD8 clonotypes in ibrutinib-treated CLL. Clones were read by immunoSEQ multiplex PCR, and TCRdb kept only the in-frame ones, dropping some. This table has fewer than 400,000 clones, around 66% appearing once. The sample here was PBMCs, taken after 36 months of ibrutinib treatment. The receptors derive from a human donor with chronic lymphocytic leukemia.

The chain is built from TRBV19 and TRBJ1-1; perhaps TRBD1 as D (6 bases). The CDR3 consists of 15 residues. Germline CDR1 and CDR2: LNHDA and SQIVND (reference sequence). V lost 3 bases and J lost 0, with 11 bases in between. In DNA form, the CDR3 reads TGTGCCAGTAGTATGCAGGGGATGATGAACACTGAAGCTTTCTTT. Translation: CASSMQGMMNTEAFF.

The chain is built from TRBV15 and TRBJ1-5; TRBD1 agrees at 7 bases. Germline-derived CDR1 and CDR2 are LNHNV and YYDKDF (reference sequence). The J segment lost 8 bases and the V segment lost 0 bases, leaving 10 bases of the junction unmatched. This CDR3 comprises 16 residues. CDR3: CATSRDATGTPEPQHF. The CDR3 nucleotides are TGTGCCACCAGCAGAGATGCGACAGGGACTCCTGAGCCCCAGCATTTT.

This clone was observed a few times. The rearrangement links TRBV5-4 to TRBJ2-2, with 7 bases that match TRBD1. The ends lost 5 bases at V and 2 bases at J; junction bases unmatched: 6. Germline V lookup: CDR1 SGHNT, CDR2 YYREEE (reference sequence). The CDR3 is 15 residues long. The chain's CDR3 is CASSSDRSNTGELFF. The CDR3 nucleotides are TGTGCCAGCAGTTCGGACAGGTCCAACACCGGGGAGCTGTTTTTT. The variable domain in full, completed from reference TRBV5-4 and TRBJ2-2, reads ETGVTQSPTHLIKTRGQQVTLRCSSQSGHNTVSWYQQALGQGPQFIFQYYREEENGRGNFPPRFSGLQFPNYSSELNVNALELDDSALYLCASSSDRSNTGELFFGEGSRLTVL.

In this sample, this clone turned up a few times. The rearrangement joins TRBV6-5 to TRBJ2-6, with D tentatively TRBD1 (6 bases). Germline loops: CDR1 MNHEY, CDR2 SVGAGI. V lost 2 bases, J lost 1 base, and 9 bases lay in between. CDR3 length: 16 amino acids. CDR3 region: CASSYATGSGANVLTF. The CDR3 DNA follows: TGTGCCAGCAGTTACGCTACAGGGTCTGGGGCCAACGTCCTGACTTTC.

This clone was detected only a few times. The chain employs TRBV7-2 and TRBJ2-7, with D possibly TRBD1 on 7 matching bases. The CDR3 sequence is 14 residues long. The ends were cut back, 5 bases at V and 2 bases at J, with 13 bases in the middle. Germline V CDR1 and CDR2: SGHTA, FQGNSA. In DNA, the CDR3 is TGTGCCAGCAGCCCCCGGGGGACAGCCTACGAGCAGTACTTC. Its protein is CASSPRGTAYEQYF.

The sample holds a few counts of this clone. The DNA of the CDR3 is TGTGCCAGCAGCTCTAGGGACAAGGCCCACTCTGGAAACACCATATATTTT. Protein sequence: CASSSRDKAHSGNTIYF. The chain links TRBV11-2 to TRBJ1-3; possible D gene TRBD1, 6 bases. This CDR3 region has 17 residues. V was pared by 4 bases and J by 0 bases, with 16 bases between. From germline, CDR1 is SGHAT and CDR2 FQNNGV.

This chain uses TRBV4-1 with TRBJ2-1; D perhaps matches TRBD2 (6 bases). Germline V gene sequence: CDR1 MGHRA, CDR2 YSYEKL. The V gene lost 1 base and the J gene lost 6 bases, with 10 bases spanning the gap. This CDR3 spans 14 amino acids. In DNA form, the CDR3 reads TGCGCCAGCAGCCAAGTCTCGGGGGTCAATGAGCAGTTCTTC. This gives the protein CASSQVSGVNEQFF.

The gene calls are TRBV9 and TRBJ2-7, with TRBD1 matching 8 bases. CDR1 is SGDLS, CDR2 YYNGEE, per germline. The CDR3 sequence is 14 residues long. The V segment lost 3 bases and the J segment 5 bases; nucleotides outside the gene matches: 7. For the CDR3, the DNA is TGTGCCAGCAGCGCGGACAGGGTAAGGCACGAGCAGTACTTC. This codes for CASSADRVRHEQYF. Full variable domain (outside the CDR3, taken from reference TRBV9 and TRBJ2-7): DSGVTQTPKHLITATGQRVTLRCSPRSGDLSVYWYQQSLDQGLQFLIQYYNGEERAKGNILERFSAQQFPDLHSELNLSSLELGDSALYFCASSADRVRHEQYFGPGTRLTVT.

This chain joins TRBV6-5 and TRBJ1-2; no reliable D call. Per germline, CDR1 MNHEY and CDR2 SVGAGI. V dropped 8 bases and J dropped 4 bases, with 17 bases sitting between them. CDR3 length equals 14 residues. The CDR3 here is CASGSTVRGYGYTF. In nucleotides, the CDR3 is TGTGCCAGCGGGTCCACAGTGCGGGGCTATGGCTACACCTTC.

This clone was seen a few times. The V and J genes are TRBV29-1 and TRBJ2-7, with 13 bases matching TRBD2. Germline CDR1 and CDR2: SQVTM and ANQGSEA. Trimming cost V 6 bases and J 9 bases; bases outside gene matches: 2. This CDR3 is 11 amino acids long. The CDR3: CSVGLAGRQYF. CDR3 in DNA: TGCAGCGTGGGACTAGCGGGGAGGCAGTACTTC.

V usage is TRBV28 and J usage is TRBJ2-1; 8 bases are a match to TRBD2. This CDR3 is built from 13 residues. Trimming took 3 bases from V and 10 from J; bases not matched to a gene: 5. The germline V gene encodes CDR1 MDHEN and CDR2 SYDVKM. Here the CDR3 reads CASSLLGGAEQFF. Written as DNA, the CDR3 is TGTGCCAGCAGTTTGCTCGGGGGGGCGGAGCAGTTCTTC.

V usage is TRBV7-9 and J usage is TRBJ1-3, with D tentatively TRBD1 (6 bases). The CDR3 totals 14 residues. Trimming pared 1 base from V and 8 bases from J, leaving 12 bases between. In germline, CDR1 is SEHNR, CDR2 FQNEAQ (reference sequence). The CDR3 loop reads CASSLGVRGDTIYF. CDR3 sequence (DNA): TGTGCCAGCAGCTTAGGTGTCAGGGGAGACACCATATATTTT.

In DNA, the CDR3 is TGTGCCAGCAGCTCCCCGGGACGGAACTACGAGCAGTACTTC. Protein sequence: CASSSPGRNYEQYF. The V call is TRBV5-6, the J call TRBJ2-7, with D perhaps assigned TRBD1 or TRBD2 (5 bases each). The V gene's germline CDR1 is SGHDT and CDR2 YYEEEE. CDR3 length: 14 residues. Trimming took off 3 bases at V and 3 bases at J, with 13 bases between the two ends.

The V call is TRBV28, the J call TRBJ1-6; D gene unclear. Germline V gene sequence: CDR1 MDHEN, CDR2 SYDVKM. This CDR3 is 15 amino acids long. Trimming shortened V by 4 bases and J by 8 bases, and 15 bases separated the two germline ends. CDR3 protein: CASSSQLRTHSPLHF. Written as DNA, the CDR3 is TGTGCCAGCAGTTCACAGCTAAGGACGCATTCACCCCTCCACTTT. Complete variable domain (other parts from reference TRBV28 and TRBJ1-6): DVKVTQSSRYLVKRTGEKVFLECVQDMDHENMFWYRQDPGLGLRLIYFSYDVKMKEKGDIPEGYSVSREKKERFSLILESASTNQTSMYLCASSSQLRTHSPLHFGNGTRLTVT.

The chain recombines TRBV4-1 with TRBJ1-1; D is undetermined. CDR1 and CDR2 (germline): MGHRA, YSYEKL. V shed 0 bases and J shed 0 bases, with 11 bases lying between them. The CDR3 runs to 16 residues. CDR3 protein: CASSQDGGRVNTEAFF. In nucleotides, the CDR3 is TGCGCCAGCAGCCAAGATGGTGGGCGGGTGAACACTGAAGCTTTCTTT.

The rearrangement links TRBV19 to TRBJ1-3; the D gene is possibly TRBD1 (5 bases). Germline values: CDR1 LNHDA, CDR2 SQIVND (reference sequence). The CDR3 totals 15 residues. V lost 7 bases, J lost 2 bases, and 15 bases lay in between. CDR3 coding DNA: TGTGCCAGTACCCAGGCCGGGGGGACTGGAAACACCATATATTTT. It encodes CASTQAGGTGNTIYF.

The rearrangement uses TRBV5-4 and TRBJ2-7; 7 nucleotides agree with TRBD1. The germline V gene encodes CDR1 SGHNT and CDR2 YYREEE (reference sequence). V gave up 5 bases and J gave up 2 bases; unmatched junction bases: 7. This CDR3 comprises 14 residues. The CDR3 DNA reads TGTGCCAGCAGGCGGACAGGTGCGACCTACGAGCAGTACTTC. This gives the protein CASRRTGATYEQYF.

The chain has TRBV6-6 and TRBJ1-5; the D gene is possibly TRBD1 (5 bases). The CDR3 is made up of 15 amino acids. Per the germline V gene, CDR1 is MNHNY and CDR2 is SVGAGI (reference sequence). V lost 7 bases, J lost 3 bases, and 16 bases lay in between. The CDR3 DNA sequence: TGTGCCAGCATTGGGGGTGCGGGGTTCAATCAGCCCCAGCATTTT. Its translation is CASIGGAGFNQPQHF.

The J gene is TRBJ1-4, the V gene TRBV29-1, with 7 nucleotides matching TRBD1. The CDR3 is made up of 13 amino acids. The junction had 7 bases not matched to a gene; V was cut back by 7 bases and J by 5 bases. CDR1 is SQVTM, CDR2 ANQGSEA, per germline. The CDR3 spells CSAQTGWNEKLFF. The CDR3 nucleotides read TGCAGCGCTCAGACAGGGTGGAATGAAAAACTGTTTTTT.

The CDR3 nucleotides are TGTGCCAGCAGCTTAGATGCGGGCCTGAGCTCCTACGAGCAGTACTTC. Residues: CASSLDAGLSSYEQYF. The chain recombines TRBV7-2 with TRBJ2-7, with a weak D call TRBD2 (5 bases). The CDR3 has 16 residues. With 1 base removed from V and 0 bases from J, the gap between germline ends came to 13 bases. Germline lookup yields CDR1 SGHTA and CDR2 FQGNSA.

The CDR3 loop reads CASSVWQGQLYF. DNA of the CDR3: TGTGCCAGCAGCGTATGGCAAGGGCAGCTGTACTTC. This chain connects TRBV9 to TRBJ2-7, with D unclear. Germline V gives CDR1 SGDLS, CDR2 YYNGEE. Trimming took off 1 base at V and 12 bases at J, with 14 bases between the two ends. The CDR3 contains 12 residues.

The genes are TRBV9 and TRBJ2-1; possible D gene TRBD2, 5 bases. V was trimmed by 2 bases and J by 0 bases, leaving 9 bases between them. This CDR3 is built from 15 residues. Per germline, CDR1 SGDLS and CDR2 YYNGEE. The CDR3 loop is CASSVRTSSYNEQFF. The CDR3 bases are TGTGCCAGCAGCGTCAGAACTAGCTCCTACAATGAGCAGTTCTTC.

This chain joins TRBV25-1 and TRBJ1-6; D is possibly TRBD1 (6 bases). V was shortened by 3 bases and J by 2 bases, with 14 bases between the two germline ends. This CDR3 is built from 17 residues. Germline V gene sequence: CDR1 MGHDK, CDR2 SYGVNS. The CDR3 sequence: CASSDSLRGAYNSPLHF. The CDR3 DNA follows: TGTGCCAGCAGTGATTCACTCAGGGGCGCCTATAATTCACCCCTCCACTTT.

This sequence joins TRBV7-9 and TRBJ2-1; perhaps TRBD2 as D (5 bases). The CDR3 spans 13 residues. Trimming took 5 bases from V and 7 from J, leaving 12 bases between them. In germline, CDR1 is SEHNR, CDR2 FQNEAQ (reference sequence). The CDR3 sequence: CASSGYTRNEQFF. CDR3 DNA: TGTGCCAGCAGCGGTTATACTAGGAATGAGCAGTTCTTC.